This TCR beta chain comes out of a study of intratumoral heterogeneity in liver cancer. Study-level background: Across the full roughly 15-patient cohort, most patients were male and the median age was almost 65 years. To investigate intratumor heterogeneity, the study integrated RNA-seq, DNA sequencing, TCR-seq and SNP array data drawn from multiple regions of hepatocellular carcinoma specimens. The overall cohort comprised about 70 multiregional samples from some 14 HCC patients, with roughly 51 tumoral and 20 or so adjacent nontumoral regions.

Using the immunoSEQ assay, the TCR beta chain CDR3 regions were sequenced from genomic DNA. Rearranged VDJ segments were amplified with primers that anneal to V and J segments. Per the authors' processing: The ImmunoSeq Analyzer software was used to calculate clonality and richness metrics. Fisher's exact test, supplemented by a beta-binomial method for added stringency, was applied to identify differentially abundant clones between regions. The table was pulled from immuneACCESS by TCRdb, which kept in-frame rearrangements only. Such tables lose some clones; where checked, under half of the loss comes from unresolved V genes, and the rest has no known cause. The DNA was the basis for D and trimming; V, J and clone size are from that table. This sample has 21,000 or so clones in its table, and around 78% of those were observed once. The ten biggest clones cover about a sixth of the sample. Early-stage hepatocellular carcinoma was present in all patients, and no therapy was administered to any patient before surgical resection. None of the sampled areas showed macroscopic evidence of necrosis or hemorrhage. Multiple regions from two patients were subjected to TCR sequencing (ImmunoSeq). Frozen resection tissue samples were collected at least 1 cm apart from each other. The N label marked samples taken from nontumoral liver tissue adjacent to the tumor. Genomic DNA was isolated from bulk tissue with the DNeasy blood and tissue kit.

On the study overall, not on this receptor specifically: Limitations acknowledged by the authors included a relatively low number of patients and under-sampled representation of tumor-infiltrating lymphocytes.

About this clone: No antigen is known for it. Per-base quality was not reported, and no clone a single base away is much larger than it.

From the germline V gene, CDR1 is SGHDN and CDR2 is FVKESK. V drops 0 bases and J drops 3 bases, leaving 2 bases in between. The cysteine opens and the phenylalanine closes a CDR3 of 12 amino acids. The kept DNA is CDR3 alone, 36 bases in frame from the first base. The sequence was obtained from a woman aged 65 to 85 with hepatocellular carcinoma. The source was tumor-adjacent normal tissue, collected before any cancer treatment. Rearrangement joined TRBV14 to TRBJ1-1; confidence is insufficient to name the D gene. The DNA sequence follows: TGTGCCAGCAGCCAAGATCACACTGAAGCTTTCTTT. It encodes CASSQDHTEAFF.